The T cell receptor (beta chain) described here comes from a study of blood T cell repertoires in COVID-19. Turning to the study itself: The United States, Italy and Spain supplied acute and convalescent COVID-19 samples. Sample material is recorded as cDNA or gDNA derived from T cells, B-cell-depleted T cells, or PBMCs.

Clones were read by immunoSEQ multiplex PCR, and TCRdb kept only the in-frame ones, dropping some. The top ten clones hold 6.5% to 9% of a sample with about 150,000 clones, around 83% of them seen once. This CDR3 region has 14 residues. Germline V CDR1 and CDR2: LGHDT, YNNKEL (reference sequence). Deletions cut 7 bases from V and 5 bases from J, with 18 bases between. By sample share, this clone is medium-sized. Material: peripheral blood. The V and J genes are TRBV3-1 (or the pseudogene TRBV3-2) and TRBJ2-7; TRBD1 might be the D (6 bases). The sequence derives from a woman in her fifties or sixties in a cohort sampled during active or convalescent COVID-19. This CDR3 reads CASTPQGLVHEQYF. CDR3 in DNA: TGTGCCAGCACCCCACAGGGTCTCGTCCACGAGCAGTACTTC.